The 9 T cell receptor beta chains given below trace back to one sample, sequenced in a study of cytomegalovirus exposure and HLA in healthy donors (dated by TCRdb to the late 2010s). The protocol used for the library was the immunoSEQ multiplex PCR assay. A mixture of 60 forward primers for TCR Vbeta segments and 13 reverse primers for TCR Jbeta segments was used in the multiplex PCR. TCRdb mirrors the immuneACCESS table, restricted to in-frame sequences. Some clones are absent from its copies; in checked studies, under half trace to an unresolved V gene, and the reason for the others is unknown. A total of some 130,000 clones appear in this sample, 74% of them only once. The top ten constitute less than 7% of the sample. Sequenced sample: PBMCs. These receptors were obtained from a woman aged 45 to 65 in good health and CMV-seropositive.

The V call is TRBV2, the J call TRBJ1-5; TRBD1 matches at 7 bases. The CDR3 loop spans 14 amino acids. V dropped 8 bases and J dropped 4; count of bases not matched to a gene: 8. Germline V lookup: CDR1 SNHLY, CDR2 FYNNEI. The CDR3: CASSEDRVNQPQHF. CDR3 bases: TGTGCCAGCTCTGAAGACAGGGTGAATCAGCCCCAGCATTTT.

This clone was seen a few times. V usage is TRBV15 and J usage is TRBJ1-4; 7 positions match TRBD1. Germline CDR1 is LNHNV and CDR2 is YYDKDF (reference sequence). V shed 6 bases and J 8 bases; nucleotides not matched to a gene: 6. The CDR3 runs 13 residues. CDR3: CATSPDRFEKLFF. In DNA form, the CDR3 reads TGTGCCACCAGTCCGGACAGGTTCGAAAAACTGTTTTTT.

The rearrangement joins TRBV27 to TRBJ2-7; TRBD1 might be the D (6 bases). The CDR3 is 15 amino acids. V lost 3 bases and J lost 3, with 15 bases in between. Germline-derived CDR1 and CDR2 are MNHEY and SMNVEV (reference sequence). The CDR3 DNA follows: TGTGCCAGCAGTTTGGACACAGGGTCAGGCTACGAGCAGTACTTC. Protein sequence: CASSLDTGSGYEQYF.

This clone was seen just once. The gene calls are TRBV2 and TRBJ2-5, with TRBD2 identical over 7 bases. This CDR3 contains 15 residues. V dropped 4 bases and J dropped 5; count of bases not matched to a gene: 10. Germline CDR1 SNHLY, CDR2 FYNNEI. The CDR3 here is CASSAVGGAGETQYF. Written as DNA, the CDR3 is TGTGCCAGCAGTGCGGTGGGAGGGGCGGGGGAGACCCAGTACTTC.

The rearrangement joins TRBV7-7 to TRBJ2-2, with TRBD1 matching over 8 bases. This CDR3 is built from 14 residues. Germline assignment: CDR1 SSHAT and CDR2 FNYEAQ (reference sequence). DNA of the CDR3: TGTGCTAGCGGACAGGGACAGCCCACCGGGGAGCTGTTTTTT. Its translation is CASGQGQPTGELFF.

The chain employs TRBV11-2 and TRBJ2-5; D gene uncertain. The CDR3 totals 17 residues. Between the trimmed V and J ends, which lost 5 bases and 2 bases, there was a span of 21 bases. Looked up from germline, CDR1 is SGHAT and CDR2 is FQNNGV. CDR3: CASSAPTSTLLQETQYF. CDR3 bases: TGTGCCAGCAGCGCCCCCACTTCCACCCTACTTCAAGAGACCCAGTACTTC.

V usage is TRBV27 and J usage is TRBJ1-6; D ambiguous. V was shortened by 3 bases and J by 6 bases, with 9 bases between the two germline ends. The length of the CDR3 is 14 residues. Germline V CDR1 and CDR2: MNHEY, SMNVEV (reference sequence). Written as DNA, the CDR3 is TGTGCCAGCAGTTTGCGGCGGGGTAATTCACCCCTCCACTTT. Its protein product is CASSLRRGNSPLHF.

The chain's CDR3 is CASSLEGVRYTEAFF. CDR3 nucleotides: TGCGCCAGCAGCTTGGAAGGGGTTAGGTACACTGAAGCTTTCTTT. The chain couples TRBV5-1 to TRBJ1-1; the D gene is possibly TRBD1 (5 bases). Trimming left V 0 bases short and J 3 bases short, with 12 bases between. This CDR3 has 15 residues. Germline V lookup: CDR1 SGHRS, CDR2 YFSETQ. Looking up the rest from reference TRBV5-1 and TRBJ1-1 gives the full variable domain: KAGVTQTPRYLIKTRGQQVTLSCSPISGHRSVSWYQQTPGQGLQFLFEYFSETQRNKGNFPGRFSGRQFSNSRSEMNVSTLELGDSALYLCASSLEGVRYTEAFFGQGTRLTVV.

In DNA, the CDR3 is TGTGCCAGCCCCCCTAGCGGGACTGAGTTCTTC. This encodes CASPPSGTEFF. This rearrangement joins TRBV21-1 to TRBJ2-1; TRBD2 reflects the table's D call only, with no check against the DNA. TRBV21-1 is reported as a pseudogene. The CDR3 runs to 11 residues.